This is a list of T cell receptor beta chains from one sample in a study of tissue T cells after allogeneic stem cell transplantation. Here immunoSEQ multiplex PCR was the method, and the copy in TCRdb shows in-frame clones only, minus some. The sample carries tens of thousands of clones, 92% recorded once. The material was blood, obtained before transplantation. Every receptor here comes from a woman aged 40 to 75 who later had graft-versus-host disease after an allogeneic stem cell transplant. The CDR3 runs from the conserved cysteine through the conserved F or W. D genes are given only for firm matches. Where a row states a size, it is once, few, many or the class of an expanded clone; other rows omit it.

CDR3 length	V gene	J gene	clone size	D gene	CDR3 DNA	CDR3 protein
13	TRBV27	TRBJ1-6	NA	TRBD1	TGTGCCAGCAGTTATACAGGGGATTCACCCCTCCACTTT	CASSYTGDSPLHF
15	TRBV10-2	TRBJ2-7	once	TRBD2	TGCGCCAGCAGTGTGACTAGCGCCCCGACCTACGAGCAGTACTTC	CASSVTSAPTYEQYF
12	TRBV30	TRBJ2-5	NA	NA	TGTGCCTGGAGGGACATCCAAGAGACCCAGTACTTC	CAWRDIQETQYF
13	TRBV3-1/TRBV3-2	TRBJ1-1	NA	NA	TGTGCCAGCAGTCCACAGGGGAACACTGAAGCTTTCTTT	CASSPQGNTEAFF
15	TRBV11-3	TRBJ2-1	NA	NA	TGTGCCAGCAGCCGAGGGACACACTCCTACAATGAGCAGTTCTTC	CASSRGTHSYNEQFF
16	TRBV6-1	TRBJ2-1	NA	TRBD1	TGTGCCAGCAGTGAACGAGAACAGGGGGCTTTGAATGAGCAGTTCTTC	CASSEREQGALNEQFF
19	TRBV4-2	TRBJ2-3	NA	TRBD2	TGTGCCAGCAGCCGGATAGGTACTAGCGGGAGGGGGGGCACAGATACGCAGTATTTT	CASSRIGTSGRGGTDTQYF
15	TRBV6-5	TRBJ1-5	once	NA	TGTGCCAGCAGTCTATCGGGGAACAGCAATCAGCCCCAGCATTTT	CASSLSGNSNQPQHF
13	TRBV19	TRBJ1-2	NA	NA	TGTGCCAGTAGGCCTAGCCTGGGCTATGGCTACACCTTC	CASRPSLGYGYTF
16	TRBV6-2/TRBV6-3	TRBJ2-2	NA	NA	TGTGCCAGCAGTTACGCTGGGCGTGTAGGAACCGGGGAGCTGTTTTTT	CASSYAGRVGTGELFF
16	TRBV7-9	TRBJ2-3	NA	NA	TGTGCCAGCAGCTCCGAGGGGCTAGTACGTACAGATACGCAGTATTTT	CASSSEGLVRTDTQYF
11	TRBV6-6	TRBJ1-1	NA	NA	TGTGCCAGCAGGGGTGGAACTGAAGCTTTCTTT	CASRGGTEAFF
12	TRBV6-1	TRBJ2-5	NA	NA	TGTGCCAGCAGTGAATATGGTGGGACCCAGTACTTC	CASSEYGGTQYF
15	TRBV11-2	TRBJ2-1	NA	NA	TGTGCCAGCAGCTTAGTAGGGGCCTCCTACAATGAGCAGTTCTTC	CASSLVGASYNEQFF
16	TRBV4-3	TRBJ2-7	NA	TRBD2	TGCGCCAGCAGCCGAGGACTAGCGGGAGGCCCCTACGAGCAGTACTTC	CASSRGLAGGPYEQYF
16	TRBV18	TRBJ2-1	NA	TRBD2	TGTGCCAGCTCACCGGGGACTAGCGGGCTAAGGACTGAGCAGTTCTTC	CASSPGTSGLRTEQFF
15	TRBV7-2	TRBJ1-3	NA	NA	TGTGCCAGCGGACGTGGGGCCCTCTCTGGAAACACCATATATTTT	CASGRGALSGNTIYF